What follows describes a single T cell receptor beta chain. Its antigen is currently unknown. This entry belongs to a study of T-cell reconstitution after alpha-beta-depleted transplantation in children. Study results and limitations: Some patients' high day-60 TCRbeta diversity was attributed to recipient cells surviving conditioning. It was newly produced T cells that mostly accounted for T-cell counts and diversity one year after transplant. Reportedly, roughly two months post-transplant, alpha-beta T cells arose from several hundred expanded graft clones.

Germline V gene data show CDR1 as SGHRS and CDR2 as YFSETQ. The CDR3 is 15 residues long. V shed 2 bases and J shed 2 bases, with 11 bases lying between them. Library preparation (for TCRbeta) was performed with unique molecular identifiers. MiXCR, applied by TCRdb to the PCR reads, yields one record per CDR3 protein. The sample lists about 580,000 distinct CDR3 sequences; more than 20% were seen once. The receptor was derived from a boy in the first two years of life with Wiskott-Aldrich syndrome, due to receive a stem cell transplant. The source material was PBMCs, sampled before TCRalphabeta/CD19-depleted stem cell transplant. The genes are TRBV5-1 and TRBJ2-1, with D hard to call. The CDR3 loop is CASSFEGFTYNEQFF. The CDR3 coding sequence is TGCGCCAGCAGCTTCGAAGGATTCACCTACAATGAGCAGTTCTTC.